Following are 32 T cell receptor beta chains from one sample sequenced in a study of T cells after yellow fever vaccination (dated by TCRdb to between 2019 and 2020). The treatment or condition tag for this specimen amounts to: live attenuated yellow fever vaccine strain. The method was 5' RACE. Sequencing was performed on an Illumina HiSeq 2500. The public sequencing data were trimmed at Q25 with fastp and processed into clonotypes with MiXCR by TCRdb, which kept only in-frame beta chains. CDR3 protein sequences are deduplicated, and each keeps its most common genes and DNA. The sample yields 500,000 to 650,000 distinct CDR3 sequences; roughly an eighth were counted once. The ten largest clones capture 15% of the sample. Source: PBMCs, taken on the day of the yellow fever booster vaccination. The receptor source for this set is a man between 25 and 39 years old who received the YFV17D yellow fever vaccine.

The gene calls are TRBV18 and TRBJ2-2, with a possible D match to TRBD2 (6 bases). This CDR3 spans 17 amino acids. The germline CDR1 and CDR2 sequences are KGHSH and LQKENI. V lost 3 bases, J lost 6 bases, and 20 bases lay in between. As DNA, the CDR3 is TGTGCCAGCTCACCCTCGACGAAAAGACTAGGGGCCGGGGAGCTGTTTTTT. It is translated as CASSPSTKRLGAGELFF.

This sequence joins TRBV21-1 and TRBJ2-7; the table assigns TRBD2, which was not confirmed against the DNA. TRBV21-1 is an annotated pseudogene. The CDR3 is 17 residues long. This chain's CDR3 is CASSKATQRFRSYEQYF. The DNA of the CDR3 is TGTGCCAGCAGCAAAGCCACCCAGCGGTTCCGCTCCTACGAGCAGTACTTC.

This clonotype was seen a handful of times. The gene calls are TRBV20-1 and TRBJ2-7; no definite D call. V dropped 5 bases and J dropped 3 bases, with 14 bases sitting between them. Germline V gene sequence: CDR1 DFQATT, CDR2 SNEGSKA (reference sequence). This CDR3 region has 13 residues. The CDR3 nucleotides are TGCAGTGCTGAGGCTAGGGCCCTCTACGAGCAGTACTTC. It encodes CSAEARALYEQYF.

The CDR3 protein is CASSPSGTSAGELFF. The CDR3 DNA reads as TGTGCCAGCAGCCCTTCCGGGACTAGTGCCGGGGAGCTGTTTTTT. J is TRBJ2-2 and V is TRBV14; 8 bases fit TRBD2. V lost 4 bases and J lost 6; bases outside the gene matches: 7. The CDR3 length is 15 residues. Germline CDR1 reads SGHDN; CDR2 reads FVKESK. The entire variable domain, with the rest obtained from reference TRBV14 and TRBJ2-2, is as follows: EAGVTQFPSHSVIEKGQTVTLRCDPISGHDNLYWYRRVMGKEIKFLLHFVKESKQDESGMPNNRFLAERTGGTYSTLKVQPAELEDSGVYFCASSPSGTSAGELFFGEGSRLTVL.

V usage is TRBV4-1 and J usage is TRBJ2-1; 8 nucleotides line up with TRBD2. This CDR3 is built from 17 residues. Germline CDR1 and CDR2: MGHRA and YSYEKL. J lost 4 bases, V lost 1 base, and 9 bases had no gene match. The CDR3 loop is CASSQGRASGPYNEQFF. The CDR3 DNA sequence: TGCGCCAGCAGCCAAGGTCGGGCTAGCGGGCCTTACAATGAGCAGTTCTTC.

This clonotype was detected ten times or more. V and J are TRBV5-1 and TRBJ1-1; the D gene is possibly TRBD1 (6 bases). Germline loops: CDR1 SGHRS, CDR2 YFSETQ. The CDR3 runs to 15 residues. The ends were cut back, 0 bases at V and 4 bases at J, with 13 bases in the middle. CDR3 amino acids: CASSLDKGGFTEAFF. The CDR3 coding sequence is TGCGCCAGCAGCTTGGATAAGGGGGGTTTCACTGAAGCTTTCTTT.

There are many counts of this clonotype. The J gene is TRBJ2-2, the V gene TRBV7-2, with a possible D match to TRBD2 (6 bases). Looked up from germline, CDR1 is SGHTA and CDR2 is FQGNSA. CDR3 size: 14 residues. Trimming removed 6 bases from V and 4 bases from J, with 12 bases in between. CDR3 in DNA: TGTGCCAGCAGACGGGAGACGGGCACCGGGGAGCTGTTTTTT. Translation: CASRRETGTGELFF.

This clonotype was detected only a few times. The chain carries TRBV20-1 and TRBJ2-5, with 9 bases that match TRBD1. From germline, CDR1 is DFQATT and CDR2 SNEGSKA (reference sequence). The V segment lost 6 bases and the J segment 5 bases; nucleotides outside the gene matches: 10. The CDR3 has 14 residues. CDR3 protein: CSAAWDRVLETQYF. The CDR3 DNA sequence: TGCAGTGCCGCGTGGGACAGGGTCTTGGAGACCCAGTACTTC.

This clonotype was counted between two and nine times. The chain links TRBV2 to TRBJ1-2; 8 nucleotides agree with TRBD1. Germline V gene sequence: CDR1 SNHLY, CDR2 FYNNEI. With V trimmed by 6 bases and J by 8 bases, 5 bases remained unmatched. The CDR3 runs 12 residues. CDR3 coding DNA: TGTGCCAGCAGGGACAGGGCGAAAGGCTACACCTTC. This sequence encodes CASRDRAKGYTF.

The chain is built from TRBV5-5 and TRBJ2-5; 7 bases are shared with TRBD1. CDR3 length: 14 residues. Germline assignment: CDR1 SGHKS and CDR2 YYEKEE (reference sequence). V was pared by 4 bases and J by 5 bases, with 8 bases of the junction left unmatched. The CDR3 bases are TGTGCCAGCAGCAAAGACAGGGAGTGGGAGACCCAGTACTTC. Translating it yields CASSKDREWETQYF.

This clonotype was seen a few times. J is TRBJ2-1 and V is TRBV7-2, with D possibly being TRBD1 (5 bases). Germline loops: CDR1 SGHTA, CDR2 FQGNSA. Trimming took off 6 bases at V and 2 bases at J, with 11 bases between the two ends. The CDR3 has 14 residues. Here the CDR3 reads CASRQGSPYNEQFF. CDR3 sequence (DNA): TGTGCCAGCAGGCAGGGTAGCCCCTACAATGAGCAGTTCTTC.

The chain couples TRBV9 to TRBJ2-7, with D perhaps TRBD2 (5 bases). The CDR3 has 14 residues. Germline V lookup: CDR1 SGDLS, CDR2 YYNGEE. The ends were cut back, 3 bases at V and 2 bases at J, with 12 bases in the middle. The DNA for the CDR3 is TGTGCCAGCAGCGAGAGGGTATCTCCCTACGAGCAGTACTTC. It translates to CASSERVSPYEQYF. Drawing the rest from reference TRBV9 and TRBJ2-7, the complete variable domain is DSGVTQTPKHLITATGQRVTLRCSPRSGDLSVYWYQQSLDQGLQFLIQYYNGEERAKGNILERFSAQQFPDLHSELNLSSLELGDSALYFCASSERVSPYEQYFGPGTRLTVT.

This clonotype was seen at least ten times. The chain combines TRBV7-9 with TRBJ1-1, with 10 bases fitting TRBD1. Germline trimming cut 0 bases from V and 8 bases from J; bases unmatched to any gene: 6. The germline gives CDR1 SEHNR, CDR2 FQNEAQ (reference sequence). The CDR3 length is 15 residues. The CDR3 protein is CASSLAGTGDPEAFF. In DNA form, the CDR3 reads TGTGCCAGCAGCTTAGCTGGGACAGGGGACCCCGAAGCTTTCTTT.

This clonotype was counted between two and nine times. The V gene is TRBV20-1, the J gene TRBJ2-7; TRBD1 agrees at 12 bases. This CDR3 is built from 14 residues. V shed 6 bases and J 2 bases; nucleotides not matched to a gene: 5. Per the germline V gene, CDR1 is DFQATT and CDR2 is SNEGSKA (reference sequence). CDR3 in DNA: TGCAGTGCGAATCGGGACAGGGGGCCCTACGAGCAGTACTTC. Residues: CSANRDRGPYEQYF.

The gene calls are TRBV5-1 and TRBJ2-3, with TRBD2 matching 13 bases. Germline V lookup: CDR1 SGHRS, CDR2 YFSETQ. The V segment lost 4 bases and the J segment 7 bases; nucleotides outside the gene matches: 6. The CDR3 is 15 residues long. Here the CDR3 reads CASSLGLAGDHTQYF. CDR3 DNA: TGCGCCAGCAGCCTCGGACTAGCGGGAGATCATACGCAGTATTTT.

This clonotype has just a few counts. The chain recombines TRBV18 with TRBJ1-6; no clear D gene. V lost 6 bases to trimming and J lost 4 bases, with 16 bases between them. This CDR3 is 16 amino acids long. CDR1 KGHSH and CDR2 LQKENI come from the germline V gene. This chain's CDR3 is CASSTNSPAYNSPLHF. CDR3 bases: TGTGCCAGCTCGACTAATTCCCCCGCGTATAATTCACCCCTCCACTTT.

This clonotype was counted ten times or more. The chain links TRBV7-9 to TRBJ2-7, with D perhaps matching TRBD1 (5 bases). CDR1 and CDR2 from the germline V gene are SEHNR and FQNEAQ (reference sequence). Between the trimmed V and J ends, which lost 5 bases and 3 bases, there was a span of 14 bases. CDR3 length: 14 residues. The CDR3 protein is CASSGGTGLYEQYF. The DNA for the CDR3 is TGTGCCAGCAGCGGTGGTACAGGTCTCTACGAGCAGTACTTC.

This clonotype was detected a few times. The rearrangement links TRBV30 to TRBJ1-3, with 9 bases fitting TRBD1. V shed 1 base and J 10 bases; nucleotides not matched to a gene: 5. This CDR3 is built from 13 residues. Germline CDR1 and CDR2: GTSNPN and SVGIG (reference sequence). CDR3 DNA: TGTGCCTGGAGTGAACAGGGGGCGCAAACCATATATTTT. Protein product: CAWSEQGAQTIYF. Variable domain in full (rest from reference TRBV30 and TRBJ1-3): SQTIHQWPATLVQPVGSPLSLECTVEGTSNPNLYWYRQAAGRGLQLLFYSVGIGQISSEVPQNLSASRPQDRQFILSSKKLLLSDSGFYLCAWSEQGAQTIYFGEGSWLTVV.

This clonotype was seen repeatedly, ten times or more. The junction does not match germline at one end; this may be a read error. This chain joins TRBV5-1 and TRBJ2-2, with D maybe TRBD1 (6 bases). The CDR3 is made up of 15 amino acids. Germline assignment: CDR1 SGHRS and CDR2 YFSETQ. CDR3 in amino acids: CASSPGTTNTGELFF. In nucleotides, the CDR3 is TGTGCCAGCAGCCCCGGGACAACGAACACCGGGGAGCTGTTTTTT.

The rearrangement uses TRBV15 and TRBJ1-5, with TRBD1 as a possible D gene (5 bases). The CDR3 contains 17 residues. V lost 3 bases and J lost 7, with 22 bases in between. Germline V gene sequence: CDR1 LNHNV, CDR2 YYDKDF (reference sequence). The CDR3 nucleotides are TGTGCCACCAGCAGTGGGACCGCGGTGGGAGCCCACCAGCCCCAGCATTTT. Translating it yields CATSSGTAVGAHQPQHF.

The gene calls are TRBV6-2 or TRBV6-3 and TRBJ2-1; D perhaps matches TRBD2 (5 bases). Germline assignment: CDR1 MNHEY and CDR2 SVGEGT. This CDR3 contains 14 residues. With 5 bases removed from V and 1 base from J, the gap between germline ends came to 9 bases. CDR3 coding DNA: TGTGCCAGCAGTGCCGGGAATTCCTACAATGAGCAGTTCTTC. Residues: CASSAGNSYNEQFF.

The V call is TRBV5-5, the J call TRBJ1-1, with TRBD1 identical over 7 bases. Germline CDR1 is SGHKS and CDR2 is YYEKEE (reference sequence). The length of the CDR3 is 16 residues. Trimming removed 0 bases from V and 2 bases from J; junction bases left unmatched: 7. As DNA, the CDR3 is TGTGCCAGCAGCTTGGCCGAGGGGGCGTTCAACACTGAAGCTTTCTTT. Protein product: CASSLAEGAFNTEAFF.

This clonotype occurred many times. The chain joins TRBV28 to TRBJ2-1; the D call may be TRBD1 or TRBD2 (5 bases each). Trimming took off 2 bases at V and 10 bases at J, with 9 bases between the two ends. This CDR3 region has 12 residues. Germline values: CDR1 MDHEN, CDR2 SYDVKM. The CDR3 spells CASSLLAGEQFF. The CDR3 DNA sequence: TGTGCCAGCAGTTTACTAGCAGGGGAGCAGTTCTTC.

The sample holds a few counts of this clonotype. The rearrangement uses TRBV20-1 and TRBJ2-5, with 7 bases lining up with TRBD1. Germline V gives CDR1 DFQATT, CDR2 SNEGSKA (reference sequence). This CDR3 has 12 amino acids. Losses at the gene ends were 5 bases for V and 4 bases for J; bases not matched to a gene: 4. CDR3 amino acids: CSADRVRETQYF. The CDR3 DNA reads as TGCAGTGCTGACAGGGTCCGAGAGACCCAGTACTTC.

This clonotype was counted between two and nine times. This chain links TRBV19 with TRBJ2-7, with D maybe TRBD1 (6 bases). The CDR3 contains 15 residues. CDR1 and CDR2 (germline): LNHDA, SQIVND (reference sequence). V dropped 2 bases and J dropped 0 bases, with 11 bases sitting between them. CDR3 loop: CASSIYWDISYEQYF. CDR3 DNA: TGTGCCAGTAGTATATACTGGGACATCTCCTACGAGCAGTACTTC.

This clonotype was counted between two and nine times. CDR3 loop: CASRSDVYEQYF. CDR3 coding DNA: TGTGCCAGCAGGTCCGACGTGTACGAGCAGTACTTC. The V call is TRBV6-5, the J call TRBJ2-7; D is ambiguous. This CDR3 is built from 12 residues. V dropped 6 bases and J dropped 4 bases, with 10 bases sitting between them. In germline, CDR1 is MNHEY, CDR2 SVGAGI.

This chain connects TRBV3-1 to TRBJ2-3; D possibly uses TRBD1 or TRBD2 (6 bases each). The germline V and J ends were trimmed by 1 base and 7 bases, with 18 bases remaining between them. This CDR3 spans 16 amino acids. Germline V gene data show CDR1 as LGHDT and CDR2 as YNNKEL (reference sequence). The CDR3 DNA is TGTGCCAGCAGCCAAGCTCGAAGGGGGGTACTTAATACGCAGTATTTT. This sequence encodes CASSQARRGVLNTQYF.

This clonotype was detected only a few times. This chain uses TRBV5-8 with TRBJ2-3; TRBD2 matches at 9 bases. Trimming removed 4 bases from V and 1 base from J; junction bases left unmatched: 7. Germline CDR1 SGHTS, CDR2 YDEGEE. The CDR3 is 16 residues long. CDR3 nucleotide sequence: TGTGCCAGCAGCCCTGGAGGCGGGGGGGGCACAGATACGCAGTATTTT. Protein: CASSPGGGGGTDTQYF.

In this sample, this clonotype turned up a few times. The chain joins TRBV6-1 to TRBJ2-3; possible D gene TRBD2, 5 bases. The germline gives CDR1 MNHNS, CDR2 SASEGT. The V gene lost 4 bases and the J gene lost 7 bases, with 18 bases spanning the gap. This CDR3 has 15 residues. Here the CDR3 DNA reads TGTGCCAGCAGTGGCCGAAGAGGGCCCGAAAATACGCAGTATTTT. This codes for CASSGRRGPENTQYF.

Only a few counts were recorded for this clonotype. The rearrangement joins TRBV28 to TRBJ1-5; D is ambiguous. The CDR3 loop spans 12 amino acids. CDR1 MDHEN and CDR2 SYDVKM come from the germline V gene. Trimming took 2 bases from V and 6 from J, leaving 5 bases between them. Written as DNA, the CDR3 is TGTGCCAGCAGTTTACCTCTTCAGCCCCAGCATTTT. Translation gives CASSLPLQPQHF.

This clonotype was observed a handful of times. V usage is TRBV11-2 and J usage is TRBJ2-7, with D possibly being TRBD2 (6 bases). Looked up from germline, CDR1 is SGHAT and CDR2 is FQNNGV. This CDR3 is built from 16 residues. V was shortened by 3 bases and J by 9 bases, with 24 bases between the two germline ends. In DNA form, the CDR3 reads TGTGCCAGCAGCTTTTCCTTTGGGGGACTGAGTAACGGGCAGTACTTC. Its protein product is CASSFSFGGLSNGQYF. Using reference TRBV11-2 and TRBJ2-7 for the parts outside the CDR3, the full variable domain is EAGVAQSPRYKIIEKRQSVAFWCNPISGHATLYWYQQILGQGPKLLIQFQNNGVVDDSQLPKDRFSAERLKGVDSTLKIQPAKLEDSAVYLCASSFSFGGLSNGQYFGPGTRLTVT.

This clonotype was counted ten times or more. The V and J genes are TRBV12-3 or TRBV12-4 and TRBJ2-2; D unclear. V dropped 10 bases and J dropped 8 bases, with 11 bases sitting between them. There are 11 residues in the CDR3. The CDR3 spells CATSKWGELFF. The CDR3 DNA reads TGTGCCACCTCCAAATGGGGGGAGCTGTTTTTT.